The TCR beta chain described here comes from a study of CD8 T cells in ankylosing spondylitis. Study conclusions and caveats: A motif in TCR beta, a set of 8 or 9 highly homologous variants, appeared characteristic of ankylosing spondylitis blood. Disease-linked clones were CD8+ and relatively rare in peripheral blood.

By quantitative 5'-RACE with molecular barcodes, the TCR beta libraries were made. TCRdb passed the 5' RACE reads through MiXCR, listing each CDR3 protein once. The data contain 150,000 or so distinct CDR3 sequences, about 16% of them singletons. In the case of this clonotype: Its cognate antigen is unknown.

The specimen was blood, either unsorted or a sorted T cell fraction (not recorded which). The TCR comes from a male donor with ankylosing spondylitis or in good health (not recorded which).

The CDR3 sequence is CASSSKREAPSQETQYF. CDR3 DNA sequence: TGTGCCAGCAGCTCAAAGCGGGAGGCCCCTTCACAAGAGACCCAGTACTTC. The genes are TRBV7-1 and TRBJ2-5, with 9 bases lining up with TRBD2. TRBV7-1 is recorded as an ORF, its role being uncertain. V shed 2 bases, J shed 2 bases, and the junction held 9 bases outside the gene matches. The CDR3 has 17 amino acids.